This T cell receptor beta chain was captured by sequencing in a study of T cell clusters in autoimmune cytopenias. Whole-study results and caveats: The T cell clusters came from computational analysis alone and lack functional validation.

Germline V lookup: CDR1 MDHEN, CDR2 SYDVKM. The CDR3 covers 12 residues. Each sample's input was around 270 ng genomic DNA, 30,000 to 45,000 genome equivalents. TRB rearrangements were amplified by touch-down multiplex PCR with mixed TRB-A/B primers. After re-calling the multiplex PCR reads, TCRdb lists one entry per CDR3 protein, DNA absent. This repertoire includes 9,500 to 15,000 distinct CDR3 sequences. By frequency, this clonotype registers medium-sized. Its antigen is still unknown. The same data also went into a second study, on T cell repertoires in aging, cancer and after chemotherapy. That source adds: Healthy donor repertoires were recorded over several months to years and showed clear clonal overlap.

The chain links TRBV28 to TRBJ1-3. This sequence was found in a human donor in good health. Specimen: peripheral blood. The CDR3 sequence: CASLSTGNTIYF. Based on the CDR3 plus reference TRBV28 and TRBJ1-3, the full variable domain is DVKVTQSSRYLVKRTGEKVFLECVQDMDHENMFWYRQDPGLGLRLIYFSYDVKMKEKGDIPEGYSVSREKKERFSLILESASTNQTSMYLCASLSTGNTIYFGEGSWLTVV.